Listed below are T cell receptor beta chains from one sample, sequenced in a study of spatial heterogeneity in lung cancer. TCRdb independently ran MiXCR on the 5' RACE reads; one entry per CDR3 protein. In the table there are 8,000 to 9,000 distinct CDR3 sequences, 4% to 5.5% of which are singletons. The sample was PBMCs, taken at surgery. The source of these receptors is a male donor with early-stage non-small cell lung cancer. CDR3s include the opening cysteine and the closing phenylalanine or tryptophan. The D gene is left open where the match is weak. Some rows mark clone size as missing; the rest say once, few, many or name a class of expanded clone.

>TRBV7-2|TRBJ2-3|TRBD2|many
CASSLAQRGGLKTDTQYF
TGTGCCAGCAGCTTAGCCCAGCGGGGGGGCCTTAAGACAGATACGCAGTATTTT
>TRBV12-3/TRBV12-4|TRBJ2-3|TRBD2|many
CASSLAQLAGVLPDTQYF
TGTGCCAGCAGTTTGGCCCAACTAGCGGGGGTTCTTCCAGATACGCAGTATTTT
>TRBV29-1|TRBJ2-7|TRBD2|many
CSVLKLAGAHYEQYF
TGCAGCGTCCTTAAACTAGCGGGGGCCCATTACGAGCAGTACTTC
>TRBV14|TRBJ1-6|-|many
CASSHPKTPLHF
TGTGCCAGCAGCCACCCCAAGACACCCCTCCACTTT
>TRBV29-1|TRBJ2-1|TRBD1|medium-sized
CSVDFEGTGSF
TGCAGCGTTGACTTCGAGGGGACAGGGTCTTTC
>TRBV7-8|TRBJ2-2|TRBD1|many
CASSLAGQGALVSGELFF
TGTGCCAGCAGCTTAGCGGGTCAGGGGGCGCTTGTTTCCGGGGAGCTGTTTTTT
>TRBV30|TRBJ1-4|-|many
CAWETGRSGKLFF
TGTGCCTGGGAAACAGGGCGGAGTGGAAAACTGTTTTTT
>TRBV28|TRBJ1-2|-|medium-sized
CASSLKGDYGYTF
TGTGCCAGCAGTTTAAAGGGGGACTATGGCTACACCTTC
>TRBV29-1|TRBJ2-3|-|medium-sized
CSVNRDIGTDTQYF
TGCAGCGTAAACCGGGACATCGGCACAGATACGCAGTATTTT
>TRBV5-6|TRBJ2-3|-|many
CASSQGGVMADTQYF
TGTGCCAGCAGTCAAGGGGGGGTAATGGCAGATACGCAGTATTTT
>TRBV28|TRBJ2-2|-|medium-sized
CASLGAGQGTGELFF
TGTGCCAGCTTGGGGGCCGGGCAGGGAACCGGGGAGCTGTTTTTT
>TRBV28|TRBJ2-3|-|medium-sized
CASNRDSYTDTQYF
TGTGCCAGCAACCGGGACTCATACACAGATACGCAGTATTTT
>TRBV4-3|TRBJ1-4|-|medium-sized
CASSPGFGGRDEKLFF
TGCGCCAGCAGCCCGGGTTTCGGGGGGCGTGATGAAAAACTGTTTTTT
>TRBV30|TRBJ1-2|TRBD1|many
CACRTGAYGYTF
TGTGCCTGCCGGACAGGGGCCTATGGCTACACCTTC
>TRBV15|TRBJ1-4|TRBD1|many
CATSLFGTGGEKLFF
TGTGCCACCAGTCTTTTCGGGACAGGGGGTGAAAAACTGTTTTTT
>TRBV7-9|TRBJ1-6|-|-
CASSSPDNSPLHF
TGTGCCAGCAGCTCGCCAGATAATTCACCCCTCCACTTT
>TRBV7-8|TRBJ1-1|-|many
CAGPRDTEAFF
TGTGCCGGCCCCCGGGACACTGAAGCTTTCTTT
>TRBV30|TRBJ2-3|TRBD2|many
CAWSAPLAGGREQYF
TGTGCCTGGAGTGCCCCTCTAGCGGGGGGGCGGGAGCAGTATTTT
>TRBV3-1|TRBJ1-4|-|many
CASSQGVLGPREVRLFF
TGTGCCAGCAGCCAAGGTGTCCTGGGCCCTAGGGAGGTTAGACTGTTTTTT
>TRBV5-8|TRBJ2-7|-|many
CASSLGQATRQYF
TGTGCCAGCAGCTTGGGACAGGCGACCCGGCAGTACTTC
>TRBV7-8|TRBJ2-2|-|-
CASSLVVAVNTGELFF
TGTGCCAGCAGCTTAGTTGTGGCAGTGAACACCGGGGAGCTGTTTTTT
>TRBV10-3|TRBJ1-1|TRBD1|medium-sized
CAISETAQGRNTEAFF
TGTGCCATCAGTGAAACGGCACAGGGGCGAAACACTGAAGCTTTCTTT
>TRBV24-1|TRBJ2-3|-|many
CATSDSSGRVNTQYF
TGTGCCACCAGTGACTCTTCGGGCAGAGTAAATACGCAGTATTTT
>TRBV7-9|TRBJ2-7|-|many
CASSHTGTYEQYF
TGTGCCAGCAGCCACACAGGGACCTACGAGCAGTACTTC
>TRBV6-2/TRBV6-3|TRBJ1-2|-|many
CASSYLQSGAITF
TGTGCCAGCAGTTACTTGCAGTCGGGCGCGATCACCTTC
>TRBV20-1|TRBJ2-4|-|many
CSARIGSRANIQYF
TGCAGTGCTAGAATCGGGTCACGGGCTAACATTCAGTACTTC
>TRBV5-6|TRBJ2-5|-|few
CASSSMTGQETQYF
TGTGCCAGCAGCTCAATGACAGGCCAAGAGACCCAGTACTTC
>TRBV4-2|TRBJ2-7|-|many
CASSRSGVSSSYEQYF
TGTGCCAGCAGCCGTTCAGGGGTTTCGAGCTCCTACGAGCAGTACTTC
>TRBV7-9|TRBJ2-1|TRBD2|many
CASSWTSGAHNEQFF
TGTGCCAGCAGCTGGACTAGCGGGGCGCACAATGAGCAGTTCTTC
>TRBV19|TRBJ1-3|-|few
CASRGQSGNTIYF
TGTGCCAGTCGCGGACAATCTGGAAACACCATATATTTT
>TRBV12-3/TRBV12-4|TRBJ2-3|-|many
CASSLSPLSTDTQYF
TGTGCCAGCAGTTTATCTCCCTTGAGCACAGATACGCAGTATTTT
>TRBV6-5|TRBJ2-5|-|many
CASSYGLGKETQYF
TGTGCCAGCAGTTACGGGCTAGGCAAAGAGACCCAGTACTTC
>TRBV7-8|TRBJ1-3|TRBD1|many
CASSWTGGQRYF
TGTGCCAGCAGCTGGACAGGGGGTCAACGATATTTT
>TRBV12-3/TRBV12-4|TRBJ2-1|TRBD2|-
CASSPNGLAEQFF
TGTGCCAGCAGCCCGAACGGACTAGCGGAGCAGTTCTTC
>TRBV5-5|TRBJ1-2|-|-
CASSLSQGLVYGYTF
TGTGCCAGCAGCTTGAGTCAGGGGCTCGTCTATGGCTACACCTTC
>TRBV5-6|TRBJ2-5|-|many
CASSNRDLSETQYF
TGTGCCAGCTCAAACCGGGACCTATCTGAGACCCAGTACTTC
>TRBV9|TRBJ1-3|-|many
CASSANGVGNTIYF
TGTGCCAGCAGCGCGAACGGTGTTGGAAACACCATATATTTT
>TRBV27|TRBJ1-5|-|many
CASSPLGQGNQPQHF
TGTGCCAGCAGTCCACTTGGGCAGGGCAATCAGCCCCAGCATTTT
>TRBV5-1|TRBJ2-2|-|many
CASSLAQGGTGELFF
TGCGCCAGCAGCTTGGCACAGGGAGGCACCGGGGAGCTGTTTTTT
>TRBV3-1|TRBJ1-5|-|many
CASSQGHRVNQPQHF
TGTGCCAGCAGCCAAGGGCACAGGGTCAATCAGCCCCAGCATTTT
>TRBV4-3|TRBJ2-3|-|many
CASSQDTSTDTQYF
TGCGCCAGCAGCCAAGACACAAGCACAGATACGCAGTATTTT
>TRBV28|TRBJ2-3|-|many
CASRPLTDTQYF
TGTGCCAGCAGACCACTCACAGATACGCAGTATTTT
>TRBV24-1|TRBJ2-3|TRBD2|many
CATREGLAGGTDTQYF
TGTGCCACCAGAGAAGGACTAGCGGGGGGCACAGATACGCAGTATTTT
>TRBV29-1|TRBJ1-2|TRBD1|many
CSVLTGGLFYTF
TGCAGCGTCCTGACAGGGGGCCTGTTCTACACCTTC
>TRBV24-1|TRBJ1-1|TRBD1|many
CATSRDSNTEAFF
TGTGCCACCAGCCGGGACAGCAACACTGAAGCTTTCTTT
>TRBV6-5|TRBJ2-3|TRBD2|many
CASRFIAGGADTQYF
TGTGCCAGCAGATTCATAGCGGGGGGGGCTGATACGCAGTATTTT
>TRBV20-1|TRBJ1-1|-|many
CSAPGLIRAEAFF
TGCAGTGCTCCTGGACTTATTAGGGCTGAAGCTTTCTTT
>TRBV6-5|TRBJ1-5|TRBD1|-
CASSRTGDKPQHF
TGTGCCAGCAGTCGGACAGGGGATAAGCCCCAGCATTTT
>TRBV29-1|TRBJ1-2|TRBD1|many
CSVDDRGHGYTF
TGCAGCGTAGACGACAGGGGGCACGGCTACACCTTC
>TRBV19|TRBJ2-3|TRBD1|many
CASSFRTGGRTDTQYF
TGTGCCAGTAGTTTCAGGACAGGGGGCCGCACAGATACGCAGTATTTT
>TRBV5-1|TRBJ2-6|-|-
CASSLYTRGAGANVLTF
TGCGCCAGCAGCCTATACACCAGGGGCGCTGGGGCCAACGTCCTGACTTTC
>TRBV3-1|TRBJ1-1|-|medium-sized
CASSQDSSRAFF
TGTGCCAGCAGCCAAGATTCCTCACGGGCTTTCTTT
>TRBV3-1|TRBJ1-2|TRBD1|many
CASSQNYDRDGYTF
TGTGCCAGCAGTCAAAATTACGACAGGGATGGCTACACCTTC
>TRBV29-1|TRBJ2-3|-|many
CSVEGLITDTQYF
TGCAGCGTTGAGGGGCTAATCACAGATACGCAGTATTTT
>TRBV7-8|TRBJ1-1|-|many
CASSFQGGGTEAFF
TGTGCCAGCAGCTTTCAGGGAGGAGGCACTGAAGCTTTCTTT
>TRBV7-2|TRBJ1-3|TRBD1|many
CASQGQGAGNTIYF
TGTGCCAGCCAGGGACAGGGGGCTGGAAACACCATATATTTT
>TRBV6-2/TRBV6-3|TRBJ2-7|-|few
CASTDGNSYEQYF
TGTGCCAGCACTGACGGAAACTCCTACGAGCAGTACTTC